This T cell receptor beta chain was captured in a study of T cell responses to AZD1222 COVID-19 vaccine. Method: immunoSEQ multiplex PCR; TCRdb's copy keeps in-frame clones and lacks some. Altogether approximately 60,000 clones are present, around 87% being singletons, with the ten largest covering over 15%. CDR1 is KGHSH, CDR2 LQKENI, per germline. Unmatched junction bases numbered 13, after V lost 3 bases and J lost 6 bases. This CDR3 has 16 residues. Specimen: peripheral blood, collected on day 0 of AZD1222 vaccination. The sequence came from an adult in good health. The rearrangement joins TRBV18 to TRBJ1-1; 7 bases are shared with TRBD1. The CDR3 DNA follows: TGTGCCAGCTCACCCCGGGATGGCAGGGGGGTATCTGAAGCTTTCTTT. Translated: CASSPRDGRGVSEAFF.